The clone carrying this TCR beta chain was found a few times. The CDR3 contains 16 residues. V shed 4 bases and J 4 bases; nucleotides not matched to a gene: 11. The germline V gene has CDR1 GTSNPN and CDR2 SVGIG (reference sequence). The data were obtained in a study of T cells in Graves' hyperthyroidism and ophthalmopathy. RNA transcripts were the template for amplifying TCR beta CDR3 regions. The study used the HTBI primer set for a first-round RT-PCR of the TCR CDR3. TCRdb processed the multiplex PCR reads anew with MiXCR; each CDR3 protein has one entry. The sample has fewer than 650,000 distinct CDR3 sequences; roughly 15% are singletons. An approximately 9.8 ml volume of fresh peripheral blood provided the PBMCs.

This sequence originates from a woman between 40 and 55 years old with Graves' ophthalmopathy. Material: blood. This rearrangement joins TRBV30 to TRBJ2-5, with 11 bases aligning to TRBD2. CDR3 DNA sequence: TGTGCCTGGACCCCGAAGACTAGCGGGATTGCAGAGACCCAGTACTTC. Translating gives CAWTPKTSGIAETQYF. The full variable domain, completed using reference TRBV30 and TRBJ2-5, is SQTIHQWPATLVQPVGSPLSLECTVEGTSNPNLYWYRQAAGRGLQLLFYSVGIGQISSEVPQNLSASRPQDRQFILSSKKLLLSDSGFYLCAWTPKTSGIAETQYFGPGTRLLVL.